The 32 T cell receptor beta chains presented below share a single source sample, sequenced in a study of tumor-infiltrating lymphocytes in primary liver carcinoma. The study co-extracted DNA and RNA from about 20-30 mg of unsorted bulk tissue. TCR beta cDNA was made from 500 ng total RNA with a constant-region primer. What produced the TCR beta libraries was three nested multiplex PCR rounds using slightly modified ARM-PCR. Rounds one and two of PCR, each of around 11 cycles, were primed with TRBV1-TRBV30 forward primers and a C-beta reverse primer. TCRdb re-analysed the multiplex PCR reads in MiXCR, keeping a single row per CDR3 protein. Altogether about 21,000 distinct CDR3 sequences are present, under 75% being singletons, with the ten largest covering roughly two fifths. The sample was liver tumor tissue from sampling region 1. Regarding subset: tumor region T1, superior pole. All receptors derive from a man aged 40-49 years with primary liver carcinoma and hepatitis B virus infection.

Turning to this clonotype: A read error may produce the germline difference seen at one junction end. The chain has TRBV4-3 and TRBJ2-1; tentative D call: TRBD1 (5 bases). Germline CDR1 and CDR2: LGHNA and YSLEER. The CDR3 is made up of 16 amino acids. This CDR3 is CASNQDRVDTYSEQFF. CDR3 DNA: TGCGCCAGCAACCAAGACAGAGTAGACACCTACAGTGAGCAGTTCTTC.

About this clonotype itself: A junction end diverges from the germline sequence, so it may reflect a read error. This chain connects TRBV11-2 to TRBJ2-5, with unresolved D. The germline CDR1 and CDR2 sequences are SGHAT and FQNNGV. CDR3 length equals 15 residues. The CDR3 protein is CAISLVGDEVGTQYF. The DNA of the CDR3 is TGTGCCATCAGCTTAGTGGGCGACGAAGTGGGGACCCAGTACTTC.

As to this clonotype: The junction and the germline gene differ at one end; a read error may be behind it. The chain links TRBV4-1 to TRBJ2-6, with TRBD2 as a possible D gene (6 bases). CDR3 size: 17 residues. Germline V gene sequence: CDR1 MGHRA, CDR2 YSYEKL. In DNA form, the CDR3 reads TGCACCAGCGGCCAGATTGCCGGGGGCTCTGGGGCCAACGTCCTGACTTTC. Protein sequence: CTSGQIAGGSGANVLTF.

Comments on this clonotype: The junction and the germline gene differ at one end; a read error may be behind it. This chain connects TRBV11-2 to TRBJ2-2; maybe TRBD2 (6 bases). Looked up from germline, CDR1 is SGHAT and CDR2 is FQNNGV. The length of the CDR3 is 17 residues. The CDR3 protein is CVSSLPLGGANTGELFF. The CDR3, as DNA: TGCGTCAGTAGCTTACCATTAGGAGGGGCGAACACCGGGGAGCTGTTTTTT.

Comments on this clonotype: A junction end diverges from the germline sequence, so it may reflect a read error. This CDR3 reads CASNQDKVDTYNEQSF. The CDR3 nucleotides read TGCGCCAGCAACCAAGATAAAGTAGACACCTACAATGAGCAGTCCTTC. The V call is TRBV4-3, the J call TRBJ2-1; D uncertain. Germline CDR1 reads LGHNA; CDR2 reads YSLEER. This CDR3 spans 16 amino acids.

Of note for this clonotype: At one end, the junction sequence differs from germline, possibly due to a read error. The chain uses TRBV4-2 and TRBJ2-1; D unresolved. CDR3 length: 14 amino acids. The germline CDR1 and CDR2 sequences are LGHNA and YNFKEQ. The DNA of the CDR3 is TGTGTCTGCAGCCTAGGGCACAGTGACAATGAGCACTTCTTC. This codes for CVCSLGHSDNEHFF.

The sample holds one count of this clonotype. A much larger clone is a single base away; this may be a read error. Written as DNA, the CDR3 is TGTGCCACCAGTGATCCGGGAAAGGGGCAGTTCTTC. Its translation is CATSDPGKGQFF. This sequence joins TRBV24-1 and TRBJ2-1; D may be TRBD2 (5 bases). Trimming stripped 3 bases from V and 12 bases from J, with 11 bases between. Germline V gene lookup returns CDR1 KGHDR and CDR2 SFDVKD. The length of the CDR3 is 12 residues.

This chain joins TRBV6-2 or TRBV6-3 and TRBJ2-1; D might be TRBD2 (5 bases). Looked up from germline, CDR1 is MNHEY and CDR2 is SVGEGT. This CDR3 region has 16 residues. Trimming shortened V by 9 bases and J by 3 bases, and 21 bases separated the two germline ends. The CDR3 DNA reads TGTGCCAGTAGAAGATTAGCGAGGGCCAACTACAATGAGCAGTTCTTC. Protein sequence: CASRRLARANYNEQFF.

The chain recombines TRBV9 with TRBJ2-1; D is perhaps TRBD1 (5 bases). The CDR3 consists of 12 residues. Per germline, CDR1 SGDLS and CDR2 YYNGEE. The V and J ends lost 3 bases and 9 bases respectively, with 10 bases between them. CDR3 DNA: TGTGCCAGCAGCGGCTCTAGGGGTGAGCAGTTCTTC. Its translation is CASSGSRGEQFF.

At least ten counts were recorded for this clonotype. The chain links TRBV28 to TRBJ2-5; perhaps D is TRBD1 or TRBD2 (5 bases each). Trimming left V 5 bases short and J 4 bases short, with 14 bases between. Germline CDR1 and CDR2: MDHEN and SYDVKM. CDR3 length equals 14 residues. CDR3 coding DNA: TGTGCCAGCAGTATCTTTGATGGGGGAGAGACCCAGTACTTC. As protein: CASSIFDGGETQYF.

To note about this clonotype: A single base separates this from a much larger clone, so it may be a read error. Likely a read error: the CDR3 ends without its conserved phenylalanine or tryptophan. The V call is TRBV29-1, the J call TRBJ2-2, with D possibly TRBD2 on 6 matching bases. The CDR3 has 14 amino acids. V gave up 3 bases and J gave up 4 bases, with 12 bases separating them. Germline CDR1 is SQVTM and CDR2 is ANQGSEA. This CDR3 reads CSVDGRGSTGELFY. As DNA, the CDR3 is TGCAGCGTTGATGGGCGGGGAAGCACCGGGGAGCTGTTTTAT.

The V call is TRBV30, the J call TRBJ1-3, with D uncertain. CDR1 is GTSNPN and CDR2 is SVGIG in the germline V gene (reference sequence). The CDR3 length is 13 residues. The germline V and J ends were trimmed by 6 bases and 1 base, with 10 bases remaining between them. In DNA, the CDR3 is TGTGCCTGTGTGTTACAGTCTGGAAACACCATATATTTT. Its protein product is CACVLQSGNTIYF.

This clonotype was seen a few times. Given a much more abundant clone one base away, this may be a read error. The chain links TRBV12-3 or TRBV12-4 to TRBJ2-7; D tentatively reads TRBD1 or TRBD2 (5 bases each). The CDR3 totals 16 residues. The chain's CDR3 is CTSSPIGGPDVYEQYF. In nucleotides, the CDR3 is TGTACCAGCAGTCCTATTGGGGGACCCGATGTCTACGAGCAGTACTTC.

This clonotype was recorded many times. V is TRBV5-1 and J is TRBJ2-1; D is possibly TRBD1 (6 bases). The CDR3 runs to 12 residues. Germline V gene sequence: CDR1 SGHRS, CDR2 YFSETQ. V was cut by 2 bases and J by 8 bases, with 8 bases left in between. DNA of the CDR3: TGCGCCAGCAGCTTACAGGGCGATGAGCAGTTCTTC. Translated, it gives CASSLQGDEQFF.

This clonotype is a singleton in its sample. In this CDR3 the conserved last residue, phenylalanine or tryptophan, is missing, so a read error is likely. It is unclear where the CDR3 begins or ends on the DNA, so no DNA is shown, and the CDR3 is as TCRdb lists it. The chain carries TRBV11-2 and TRBJ2-1; whether TRBD2, the table's D call, matches the DNA was not checked. Per germline, CDR1 SGHAT and CDR2 FQNNGV. The CDR3 extends over 19 residues, inclusive of both ends. The CDR3 sequence is CASSLDGRFSGTLYTEKFL.

Notes on this clonotype: A junction end diverges from the germline sequence, so it may reflect a read error. The J gene is TRBJ1-6, the V gene TRBV11-2, with D maybe TRBD1 (6 bases). Germline CDR1 is SGHAT and CDR2 is FQNNGV. The CDR3 consists of 15 residues. The CDR3 nucleotides are TGTGTCAGCAGCTTAGGACGGGGGGCTTCTTCACCCCTCCACTTT. Its protein product is CVSSLGRGASSPLHF.

As concerns this clonotype: The junction departs from germline at one end; a sequencing error may be responsible. V usage is TRBV10-2 and J usage is TRBJ2-7, with D unresolved. Germline CDR1 and CDR2: WSHSY and SAAADI. CDR3 length: 14 residues. CDR3 in amino acids: CASSEPHRNCEQHF. CDR3 bases: TGCGCCAGCAGTGAACCACACAGAAATTGCGAGCAGCACTTC.

As to this clonotype: The final CDR3 position lacks the conserved phenylalanine or tryptophan, pointing to a likely read error. This chain links TRBV4-3 with TRBJ2-1; D gene uncertain. This CDR3 spans 16 amino acids. Between the trimmed V and J ends, which lost 4 bases and 4 bases, there was a span of 17 bases. Germline values: CDR1 LGHNA, CDR2 YSLEER. The CDR3 DNA sequence: TGCGCCAGCAGCCCAGATAGAGTAGACACATACAATGAGCAGTTCATC. Amino acids: CASSPDRVDTYNEQFI.

Sample share makes this clonotype medium-sized. The gene calls are TRBV12-3 or TRBV12-4 and TRBJ2-3, with 7 bases aligning to TRBD1. V lost 4 bases to trimming and J lost 3 bases; unmatched junction nucleotides: 13. The CDR3 extends over 17 amino acids. Here the CDR3 reads CASSYRRDSLVTDTQYF. In DNA, the CDR3 is TGTGCCAGCAGTTATCGCCGGGACAGTTTAGTTACAGATACGCAGTATTTT.

For this clonotype: Here the CDR3 omits its conserved ending phenylalanine or tryptophan, so a read error is the likely source. The DNA is left out, because the CDR3 cannot be placed on it with certainty; the CDR3 is given as TCRdb lists it. The chain links TRBV11-2 to TRBJ2-3; no check of the table's D call, TRBD1, against the DNA was made. 15 amino acids form the CDR3, both terminal residues included. From germline, CDR1 is SGHAT and CDR2 FQNNGV. CDR3 in amino acids: CTSSLPGQGPDTQYL.

A word on this clonotype: An end of the junction does not agree with germline; a read error may underlie this. The chain links TRBV4-1 to TRBJ2-1; TRBD1 or TRBD2 may be the D gene (5 bases each). CDR3 size: 16 residues. Germline lookup yields CDR1 MGHRA and CDR2 YSYEKL. DNA of the CDR3: TGCACCAGCAGCCAAGTTATTGGGACCGGCGACAATGAGCAGTTCTTC. It encodes CTSSQVIGTGDNEQFF.

This chain connects TRBV11-2 to TRBJ2-7; 11 nucleotides match TRBD1. The CDR3 sequence is 15 residues long. The junction had 7 bases not matched to a gene; V was cut back by 7 bases and J by 2 bases. Germline V gene lookup returns CDR1 SGHAT and CDR2 FQNNGV. The CDR3 spells CASKQGTGGTYEQYF. In nucleotides, the CDR3 is TGTGCCAGCAAACAAGGGACAGGGGGAACCTACGAGCAGTACTTC.

Remarks on this clonotype: One end of the junction fails to match germline, which may point to a read error. The gene calls are TRBV6-2 or TRBV6-3 and TRBJ2-2; 10 bases align to TRBD1. CDR3 length: 16 amino acids. Germline V gene lookup returns CDR1 MNHEY and CDR2 SVGEGT. In nucleotides, the CDR3 is TGTACCAGCAATTCTCCGGGACAGGGGTTCACCGGGGAGCTGTTTTTT. Its protein is CTSNSPGQGFTGELFF.

Within the sample, this clonotype is hyperexpanded (1% or more). V gene TRBV11-2 combines with J gene TRBJ1-4; D is uncertain. Between the trimmed V and J ends, which lost 5 bases and 5 bases, there was a span of 18 bases. Germline V gives CDR1 SGHAT, CDR2 FQNNGV. The CDR3 runs 16 residues. The CDR3 DNA reads as TGTGCCAGCAGCAAGACTCCAGGAGGAACAAATGAAAAACTGTTTTTT. Its protein is CASSKTPGGTNEKLFF.

A note on this clonotype: The junction departs from germline at one end; a sequencing error may be responsible. The chain is built from TRBV29-1 and TRBJ2-7; D is perhaps TRBD2 (6 bases). This CDR3 is built from 11 residues. CDR1 and CDR2 (germline): SQVTM, ANQGSEA. CDR3 coding DNA: TGCAGCGTCGGGAGAAACTACAAGCACTACTTC. Amino acids: CSVGRNYKHYF.

This clonotype was seen once. An end of the junction does not agree with germline; a read error may underlie this. This sequence joins TRBV11-2 and TRBJ2-3; TRBD1 is a possible D gene (6 bases). Germline loops: CDR1 SGHAT, CDR2 FQNNGV. The CDR3 consists of 16 residues. The CDR3 here is CASSLGGTTGTDTQYF. Here the CDR3 DNA reads TGTGCAAGCAGCTTAGGGGGAACCACGGGCACAGATACGCAGTATTTT.

This clonotype was observed a few times. A much larger clone differs by one base, so this may be a read error. The conserved final phenylalanine or tryptophan is absent from the CDR3, which likely points to a read error. The DNA is omitted, as the CDR3 cannot be located on it reliably, and the CDR3 follows TCRdb's listing. The chain links TRBV21-1 to TRBJ2-7. TRBV21-1 is deemed a pseudogene. The CDR3 length equals 14 residues, ends included. The CDR3 reads CASSKPRHSYEQYL.

This clonotype occurred once. One junction end does not reproduce the germline sequence, and a read error may be involved. The chain is built from TRBV30 and TRBJ2-1; TRBD2 might be the D (5 bases). This CDR3 is 13 amino acids long. Germline V gene sequence: CDR1 GTSNPN, CDR2 SVGIG (reference sequence). The CDR3 coding sequence is TGTGCCTGGAGTCGGGCTAGCAGGAGTGAGCACTTCTTC. This codes for CAWSRASRSEHFF.

A word on this clonotype: The junction departs from the called germline gene at one end, perhaps through a read error. This CDR3 reads CAGSERLEGGYRQYF. The DNA of the CDR3 is TGTGCCGGCAGTGAACGACTAGAGGGAGGGTACAGGCAGTACTTC. The genes are TRBV28 and TRBJ2-7; 7 bases line up with TRBD2. The CDR3 has 15 residues. Germline V gene lookup returns CDR1 MDHEN and CDR2 SYDVKM.

Concerning this clonotype itself: The CDR3 end shows no conserved phenylalanine or tryptophan, and so a read error is likely. Because the CDR3's place on the DNA is in doubt, the DNA is left out and the CDR3 is given as listed by TCRdb. The genes are TRBV12-3 or TRBV12-4 and TRBJ2-7; the table's D call, TRBD1, has no DNA check behind it. The CDR3 totals 15 residues, both ends included. The CDR3 loop reads CANSMGTGGSYEEYY.

This clonotype was counted once. This may be a read error, as it is one base from a much larger clone. The chain carries TRBV29-1 and TRBJ2-3, with 7 nucleotides matching TRBD2. Per germline, CDR1 SQVTM and CDR2 ANQGSEA. Germline trimming cut 5 bases from V and 0 bases from J; bases unmatched to any gene: 11. This CDR3 contains 16 residues. This CDR3 is CSVTAGPSYSTDTQYF. As DNA, the CDR3 is TGCAGCGTTACAGCGGGACCCTCGTATAGCACAGATACGCAGTATTTT.

This clonotype was observed a handful of times. The junction and the germline gene differ at one end; a read error may be behind it. The rearrangement uses TRBV11-2 and TRBJ2-1, with D perhaps TRBD1 (6 bases). The CDR3 is 16 amino acids. Germline V lookup: CDR1 SGHAT, CDR2 FQNNGV. The DNA for the CDR3 is TGTGCCAGCAGCTTCCCCGACAGGACAGAATACAATGAGCAGATCTTC. Translating it yields CASSFPDRTEYNEQIF.